This record looks at one TCR beta chain sequence and its context. The sample belongs to a study of cytomegalovirus exposure and HLA in healthy donors. A multiplex PCR was run with 60 Vbeta primers and 13 Jbeta primers. Here immunoSEQ multiplex PCR was the method, and the copy in TCRdb shows in-frame clones only, minus some. This sample has approximately 93,000 clones; about four fifths occur once, and the top ten carry approximately 3%. The germline V gene encodes CDR1 SGHTA and CDR2 FQGTGA. Trimming cost V 4 bases and J 6 bases; bases outside gene matches: 2. CDR3 length equals 13 residues. Sequenced material: PBMCs. The TCR comes from a woman between 35 and 50 years old in good health and CMV-seronegative. This chain joins TRBV7-3 and TRBJ2-3, with TRBD2 matching over 9 bases. The CDR3 DNA reads as TGTGCCAGCAGCTGGCGGGGGGGGGATACGCAGTATTTT. Protein sequence: CASSWRGGDTQYF.